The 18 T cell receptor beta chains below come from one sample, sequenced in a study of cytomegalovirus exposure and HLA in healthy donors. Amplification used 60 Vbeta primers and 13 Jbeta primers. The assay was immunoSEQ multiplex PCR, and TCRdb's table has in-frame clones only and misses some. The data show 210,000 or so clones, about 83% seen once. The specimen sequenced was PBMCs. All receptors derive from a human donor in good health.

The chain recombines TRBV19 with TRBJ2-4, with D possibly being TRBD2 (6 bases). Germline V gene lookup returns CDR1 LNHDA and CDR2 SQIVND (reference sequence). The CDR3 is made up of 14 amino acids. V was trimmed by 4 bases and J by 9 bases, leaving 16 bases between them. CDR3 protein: CASSTTGTPGIQYF. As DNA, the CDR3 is TGTGCCAGTAGTACAACCGGGACTCCAGGCATTCAGTACTTC.

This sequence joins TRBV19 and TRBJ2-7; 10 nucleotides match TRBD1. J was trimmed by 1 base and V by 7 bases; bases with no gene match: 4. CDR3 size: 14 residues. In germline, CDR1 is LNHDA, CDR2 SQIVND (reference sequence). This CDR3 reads CASTSGQGSYEQYF. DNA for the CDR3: TGTGCCAGTACCTCGGGACAGGGGTCCTACGAGCAGTACTTC.

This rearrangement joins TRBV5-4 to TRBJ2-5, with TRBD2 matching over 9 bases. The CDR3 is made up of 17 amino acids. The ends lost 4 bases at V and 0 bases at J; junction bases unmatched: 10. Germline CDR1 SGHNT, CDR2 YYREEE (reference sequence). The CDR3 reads CASSGTREGHYQETQYF. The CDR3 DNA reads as TGTGCCAGCAGCGGGACGCGGGAGGGACACTACCAAGAGACCCAGTACTTC.

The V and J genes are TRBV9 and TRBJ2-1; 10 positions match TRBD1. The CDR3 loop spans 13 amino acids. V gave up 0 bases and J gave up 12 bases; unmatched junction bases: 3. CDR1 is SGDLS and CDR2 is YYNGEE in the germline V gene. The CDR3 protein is CASSVGDRGGQFF. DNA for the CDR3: TGTGCCAGCAGCGTAGGGGACAGGGGAGGGCAGTTCTTC. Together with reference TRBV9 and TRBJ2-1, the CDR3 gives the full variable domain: DSGVTQTPKHLITATGQRVTLRCSPRSGDLSVYWYQQSLDQGLQFLIQYYNGEERAKGNILERFSAQQFPDLHSELNLSSLELGDSALYFCASSVGDRGGQFFGPGTRLTVL.

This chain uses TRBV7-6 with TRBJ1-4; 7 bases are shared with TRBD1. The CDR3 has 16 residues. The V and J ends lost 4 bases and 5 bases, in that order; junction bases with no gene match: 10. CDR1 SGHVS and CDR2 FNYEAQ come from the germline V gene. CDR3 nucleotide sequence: TGTGCCAGCAGCTCATTACCAGGGGGTTTGAATGAAAAACTGTTTTTT. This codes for CASSSLPGGLNEKLFF.

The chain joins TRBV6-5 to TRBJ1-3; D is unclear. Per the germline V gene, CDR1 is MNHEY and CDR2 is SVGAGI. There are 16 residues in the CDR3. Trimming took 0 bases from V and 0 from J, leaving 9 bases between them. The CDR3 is CASSYSGISSGNTIYF. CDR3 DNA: TGTGCCAGCAGTTACTCCGGGATCAGCTCTGGAAACACCATATATTTT.

This CDR3 is CASRGLQETQYF. DNA for the CDR3: TGTGCCAGCAGGGGACTTCAAGAGACCCAGTACTTC. The V gene is TRBV27, the J gene TRBJ2-5; D is perhaps TRBD2 (6 bases). V lost 6 bases and J 2 bases, leaving 7 bases between the germline ends. The CDR3 is 12 amino acids. Germline V lookup: CDR1 MNHEY, CDR2 SMNVEV (reference sequence).

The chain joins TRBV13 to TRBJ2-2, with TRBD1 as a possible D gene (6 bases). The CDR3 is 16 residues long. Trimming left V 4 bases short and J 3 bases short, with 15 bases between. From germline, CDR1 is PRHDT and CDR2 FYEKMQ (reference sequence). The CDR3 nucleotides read TGTGCCAGCAGCTCTGCCGGCAGGGGCGACACCGGGGAGCTGTTTTTT. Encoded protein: CASSSAGRGDTGELFF.

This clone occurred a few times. CDR3 nucleotides: TGTGCCAGCAGTCCCACAGGGCTCACTGAAGCTTTCTTT. Residues: CASSPTGLTEAFF. The chain uses TRBV6-1 and TRBJ1-1, with D maybe TRBD1 (6 bases). Germline-derived CDR1 and CDR2 are MNHNS and SASEGT. The V and J ends lost 5 bases and 4 bases respectively, with 11 bases between them. This CDR3 contains 13 residues.

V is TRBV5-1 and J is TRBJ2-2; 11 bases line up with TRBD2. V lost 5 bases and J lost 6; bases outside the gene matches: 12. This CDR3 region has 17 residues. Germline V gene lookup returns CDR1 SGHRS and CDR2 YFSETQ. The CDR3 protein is CASRPTSGISGPGELFF. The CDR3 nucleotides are TGCGCCAGCAGGCCGACTAGCGGGATCTCTGGGCCCGGGGAGCTGTTTTTT. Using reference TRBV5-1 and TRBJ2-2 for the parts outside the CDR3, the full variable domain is KAGVTQTPRYLIKTRGQQVTLSCSPISGHRSVSWYQQTPGQGLQFLFEYFSETQRNKGNFPGRFSGRQFSNSRSEMNVSTLELGDSALYLCASRPTSGISGPGELFFGEGSRLTVL.

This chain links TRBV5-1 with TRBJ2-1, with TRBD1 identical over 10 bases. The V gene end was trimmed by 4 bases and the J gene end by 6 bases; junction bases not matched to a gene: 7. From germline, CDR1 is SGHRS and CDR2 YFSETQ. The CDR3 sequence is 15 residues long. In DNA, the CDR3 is TGCGCCAGCAGCGGAGGGACAGGGGCCTCCAATGAGCAGTTCTTC. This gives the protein CASSGGTGASNEQFF.

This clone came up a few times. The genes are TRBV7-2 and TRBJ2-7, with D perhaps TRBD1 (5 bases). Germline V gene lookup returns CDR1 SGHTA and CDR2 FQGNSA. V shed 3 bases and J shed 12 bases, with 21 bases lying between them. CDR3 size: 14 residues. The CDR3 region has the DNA TGTGCCAGCAGCTTCACCGACAGCCGCAGTCGTATGTACTTC. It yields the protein CASSFTDSRSRMYF.

CDR3 in amino acids: CASSQTRLATEQFF. DNA of the CDR3: TGTGCCAGCAGCCAAACCCGACTAGCGACTGAGCAGTTCTTC. J is TRBJ2-1 and V is TRBV11-3; 8 bases are a match to TRBD2. CDR1 is SGHNT and CDR2 is YENEEA in the germline V gene. J was trimmed by 9 bases and V by 5 bases; bases with no gene match: 9. CDR3 size: 14 residues.

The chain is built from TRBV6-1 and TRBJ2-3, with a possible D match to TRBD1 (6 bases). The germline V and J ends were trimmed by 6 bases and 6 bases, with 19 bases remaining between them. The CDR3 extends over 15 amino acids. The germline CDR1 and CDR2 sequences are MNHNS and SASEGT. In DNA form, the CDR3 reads TGTGCCAGCAGGTGGGGCCAGGGGCTAGGGGATACGCAGTATTTT. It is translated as CASRWGQGLGDTQYF.

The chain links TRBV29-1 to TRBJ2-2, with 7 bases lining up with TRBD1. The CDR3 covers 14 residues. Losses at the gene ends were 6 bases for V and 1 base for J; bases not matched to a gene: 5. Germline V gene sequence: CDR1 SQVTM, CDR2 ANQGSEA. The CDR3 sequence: CSVWTGVNTGELFF. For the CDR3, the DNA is TGCAGCGTATGGACAGGCGTGAACACCGGGGAGCTGTTTTTT.

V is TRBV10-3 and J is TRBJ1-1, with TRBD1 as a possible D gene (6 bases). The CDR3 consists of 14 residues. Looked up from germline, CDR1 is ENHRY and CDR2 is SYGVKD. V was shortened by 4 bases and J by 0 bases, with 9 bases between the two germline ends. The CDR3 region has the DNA TGTGCCATCAGTGGAGGGGGAATGAACACTGAAGCTTTCTTT. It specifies CAISGGGMNTEAFF.

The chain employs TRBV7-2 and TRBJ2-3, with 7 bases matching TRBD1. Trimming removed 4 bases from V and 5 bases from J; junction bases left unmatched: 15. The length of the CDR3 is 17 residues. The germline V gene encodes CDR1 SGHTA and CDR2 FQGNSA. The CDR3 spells CASSSGALGTDIDTQYF. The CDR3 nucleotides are TGTGCCAGCAGCTCTGGGGCCCTCGGGACAGACATAGATACGCAGTATTTT.

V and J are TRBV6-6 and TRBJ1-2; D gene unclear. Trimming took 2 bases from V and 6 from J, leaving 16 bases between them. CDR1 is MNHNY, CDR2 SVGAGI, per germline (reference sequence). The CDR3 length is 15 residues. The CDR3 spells CASSYAPKSPNGYTF. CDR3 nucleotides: TGTGCCAGCAGTTACGCTCCGAAGAGCCCTAATGGCTACACCTTC.